The 23 T cell receptor beta chains presented below share a single source sample, sequenced in a study of blood T cell repertoires in COVID-19. Measured with immunoSEQ multiplex PCR; TCRdb has only the in-frame clones, and not every one. This sample has a few hundred thousand clones, with 75% to 90% found just once. The sequenced sample consisted of peripheral blood. These receptor sequences come from a woman between 50 and 59 years old who had recovered from COVID-19.

In its sample, this clone was seen a few times. The chain joins TRBV6-2 or TRBV6-3 to TRBJ2-1, with a weak D call TRBD2 (5 bases). V lost 5 bases and J 0 bases, leaving 11 bases between the germline ends. The V gene's germline CDR1 is MNHEY and CDR2 SVGEGT. The CDR3 length is 15 residues. In DNA, the CDR3 is TGTGCCAGCAGTCCAGCGGAAAACTCCTACAATGAGCAGTTCTTC. Protein sequence: CASSPAENSYNEQFF.

The CDR3 reads CASSLSTSGAVPYEQYF. CDR3 sequence (DNA): TGTGCCAGCAGCTTGAGCACTAGCGGGGCGGTACCCTACGAGCAGTACTTC. The chain is built from TRBV13 and TRBJ2-7, with TRBD2 identical over 10 bases. After removal of 3 bases from V and 2 bases from J, the junction contained 10 bases not matched to a gene. This CDR3 comprises 17 residues. Germline V lookup: CDR1 PRHDT, CDR2 FYEKMQ (reference sequence).

CDR3 protein: CASSLVYSSPSALHPFFEKLFF. DNA of the CDR3: TGTGCCAGCAGCTTAGTGTATTCATCCCCTAGTGCCCTCCACCCCTTTTTTGAAAAACTGTTTTTT. V is TRBV7-6 and J is TRBJ1-4; no clear D gene. The CDR3 sequence is 22 residues long. V was clipped by 1 base and J by 7 bases, with 34 bases between them. CDR1 and CDR2 (germline): SGHVS, FNYEAQ.

V usage is TRBV7-9 and J usage is TRBJ2-1, with D perhaps TRBD2 (5 bases). The CDR3 consists of 15 residues. Trimming pared 1 base from V and 8 bases from J, leaving 15 bases between. Germline CDR1 SEHNR, CDR2 FQNEAQ (reference sequence). The CDR3 coding sequence is TGTGCCAGCAGCTTAGTCGCGCGGGTTGGAGATGAGCAGTTCTTC. The encoded protein is CASSLVARVGDEQFF.

The chain carries TRBV4-3 and TRBJ1-1; 7 positions match TRBD1. V was pared by 4 bases and J by 4 bases, with 3 bases of the junction left unmatched. The CDR3 length is 13 residues. Germline CDR1 LGHNA, CDR2 YSLEER. CDR3 coding DNA: TGCGCCAGCAGCCGTTCAGGGGGCACTGAAGCTTTCTTT. Protein: CASSRSGGTEAFF.

The rearrangement links TRBV6-2 or TRBV6-3 to TRBJ2-7; 8 positions agree with TRBD1. This CDR3 comprises 14 residues. Germline assignment: CDR1 MNHEY and CDR2 SVGEGT. V lost 5 bases and J lost 0; bases outside the gene matches: 3. The CDR3 nucleotides read TGTGCCAGCAGTGTGGGACAGGCCTCCTACGAGCAGTACTTC. Protein: CASSVGQASYEQYF.

J is TRBJ2-5 and V is TRBV7-6; maybe TRBD2 (6 bases). The CDR3 loop spans 13 amino acids. The V end lost 3 bases, the J end lost 5 bases, and 10 bases lay between the germline ends. The V gene's germline CDR1 is SGHVS and CDR2 FNYEAQ. CDR3 amino acids: CASSFGTFETQYF. CDR3 bases: TGTGCCAGCAGCTTTGGGACTTTTGAGACCCAGTACTTC. The full variable domain, rest sourced from reference TRBV7-6 and TRBJ2-5, is GAGVSQSPRYKVTKRGQDVALRCDPISGHVSLYWYRQALGQGPEFLTYFNYEAQQDKSGLPNDRFSAERPEGSISTLTIQRTEQRDSAMYRCASSFGTFETQYFGPGTRLLVL.

The chain uses TRBV19 and TRBJ2-7; D gene unclear. This CDR3 is built from 14 residues. Germline V gene data show CDR1 as LNHDA and CDR2 as SQIVND (reference sequence). Between the trimmed V and J ends, which lost 3 bases and 0 bases, there was a span of 9 bases. CDR3 nucleotides: TGTGCCAGTAGTATCCGTCCTAGCTCCTACGAGCAGTACTTC. Encoded protein: CASSIRPSSYEQYF.

The CDR3: CASSLFGPGTEAFF. The CDR3 DNA reads as TGTGCCAGCAGCTTATTCGGGCCGGGGACTGAAGCTTTCTTT. The V and J genes are TRBV7-3 and TRBJ1-1; no definite D call. The CDR3 loop spans 14 amino acids. V lost 2 bases and J lost 5, with 12 bases in between. Germline loops: CDR1 SGHTA, CDR2 FQGTGA.

The chain couples TRBV9 to TRBJ2-1; 8 nucleotides line up with TRBD2. The CDR3 totals 15 residues. V lost 2 bases to trimming and J lost 7 bases; unmatched junction nucleotides: 8. Germline CDR1 is SGDLS and CDR2 is YYNGEE. DNA of the CDR3: TGTGCCAGCAGCGTTTCTACTCGCGGGGGGAATGAGCAGTTCTTC. Translation: CASSVSTRGGNEQFF.

The CDR3 loop is CAASSQGRYGYTF. The CDR3 DNA is TGTGCCGCATCCTCCCAGGGGCGGTATGGCTACACCTTC. The genes are TRBV19 and TRBJ1-2; D is perhaps TRBD1 (6 bases). Trimming cost V 11 bases and J 5 bases, with 18 bases left between them. Germline V gene sequence: CDR1 LNHDA, CDR2 SQIVND (reference sequence). The CDR3 spans 13 residues.

V usage is TRBV13 and J usage is TRBJ2-1; 8 positions agree with TRBD1. J lost 3 bases, V lost 3 bases, and 4 bases had no gene match. This CDR3 has 15 amino acids. Germline V gene lookup returns CDR1 PRHDT and CDR2 FYEKMQ (reference sequence). This CDR3 is CASSFGQGYYNEQFF. The CDR3 nucleotides are TGTGCCAGCAGCTTTGGACAGGGATACTACAATGAGCAGTTCTTC.

This rearrangement joins TRBV29-1 to TRBJ1-2, with a weak D call TRBD1 (6 bases). The V gene's germline CDR1 is SQVTM and CDR2 ANQGSEA. The CDR3 covers 13 residues. With 2 bases removed from V and 8 bases from J, the gap between germline ends came to 15 bases. DNA of the CDR3: TGCAGCGTTGAAATACAGGGAGAGCGCGGCTACACCTTC. It is translated as CSVEIQGERGYTF.

The chain uses TRBV5-1 and TRBJ2-5; perhaps TRBD2 as D (6 bases). The CDR3 loop spans 14 amino acids. CDR1 SGHRS and CDR2 YFSETQ come from the germline V gene. The ends were cut back, 4 bases at V and 5 bases at J, with 15 bases in the middle. CDR3 amino acids: CASSPGRGGETQYF. DNA for the CDR3: TGCGCCAGCAGCCCGGGACGCGGAGGGGAGACCCAGTACTTC.

The V call is TRBV6-5, the J call TRBJ2-2; TRBD2 is a possible D gene (5 bases). CDR3 length: 16 amino acids. The V gene's germline CDR1 is MNHEY and CDR2 SVGAGI. V was pared by 2 bases and J by 7 bases, with 17 bases between. CDR3 DNA sequence: TGTGCCAGCAGTTACAGTCACGGGGAATGGTACGGGGAGCTGTTTTTT. This codes for CASSYSHGEWYGELFF.

The rearrangement links TRBV5-1 to TRBJ2-7; D not certain. Trimming pared 0 bases from V and 3 bases from J, leaving 7 bases between. The CDR3 contains 13 residues. Germline CDR1 is SGHRS and CDR2 is YFSETQ. CDR3 protein: CASSLGLIYEQYF. The CDR3 nucleotides read TGCGCCAGCAGCTTGGGACTTATCTACGAGCAGTACTTC.

The rearrangement uses TRBV5-6 and TRBJ1-6; no definite D call. V was shortened by 5 bases and J by 12 bases, with 15 bases between the two germline ends. The CDR3 extends over 13 amino acids. CDR1 is SGHDT, CDR2 YYEEEE, per germline. CDR3 DNA: TGTGCCAGCAGTTCCAATGGGCGGGAACCCCTCCACTTT. Its translation: CASSSNGREPLHF.

The chain uses TRBV28 and TRBJ1-2; 8 bases are a match to TRBD1. The junction had 5 bases not matched to a gene; V was cut back by 11 bases and J by 3 bases. CDR3 length: 12 amino acids. The V gene's germline CDR1 is MDHEN and CDR2 SYDVKM. The CDR3 DNA sequence: TGTGCCCTTGCGACAGGGGACTATGGCTACACCTTC. It specifies CALATGDYGYTF.

The V call is TRBV11-2, the J call TRBJ2-7; possibly TRBD2 for D (6 bases). CDR1 and CDR2 (germline): SGHAT, FQNNGV. V lost 5 bases and J lost 2, with 10 bases in between. The CDR3 consists of 13 residues. CDR3 region: CASSLTRTYEQYF. CDR3 bases: TGTGCCAGCAGCCTGACTAGAACCTACGAGCAGTACTTC. Supplemented by reference TRBV11-2 and TRBJ2-7, the full variable domain reads EAGVAQSPRYKIIEKRQSVAFWCNPISGHATLYWYQQILGQGPKLLIQFQNNGVVDDSQLPKDRFSAERLKGVDSTLKIQPAKLEDSAVYLCASSLTRTYEQYFGPGTRLTVT.

The J gene is TRBJ2-2, the V gene TRBV5-6; 8 positions agree with TRBD1. The ends lost 4 bases at V and 5 bases at J; junction bases unmatched: 7. Per the germline V gene, CDR1 is SGHDT and CDR2 is YYEEEE. The CDR3 consists of 15 residues. The CDR3 nucleotides are TGTGCCAGCAGCCCGTGGGACAGGCGGACCGGGGAGCTGTTTTTT. Encoded protein: CASSPWDRRTGELFF.

The chain combines TRBV27 with TRBJ1-4; D is ambiguous. This CDR3 comprises 14 residues. The germline gives CDR1 MNHEY, CDR2 SMNVEV (reference sequence). The germline V and J ends were trimmed by 3 bases and 3 bases, with 8 bases remaining between them. CDR3 coding DNA: TGTGCCAGCAGTTTCTCCCCGGCTAATGAAAAACTGTTTTTT. Protein product: CASSFSPANEKLFF.

This sequence joins TRBV30 and TRBJ2-7, with 8 bases matching TRBD2. This CDR3 is 14 amino acids long. Germline trimming cut 2 bases from V and 2 bases from J; bases unmatched to any gene: 5. In germline, CDR1 is GTSNPN, CDR2 SVGIG (reference sequence). The CDR3: CAWSNSGATYEQYF. CDR3 in DNA: TGTGCCTGGAGTAATAGCGGGGCTACCTACGAGCAGTACTTC.

This chain joins TRBV30 and TRBJ1-3; no firm D call. The CDR3 totals 14 residues. Trimming pared 3 bases from V and 4 bases from J, leaving 13 bases between. The germline CDR1 and CDR2 sequences are GTSNPN and SVGIG (reference sequence). CDR3 sequence (DNA): TGTGCCTGGAGAGCCCCCGGGAACGGAAACACCATATATTTT. Translated, it gives CAWRAPGNGNTIYF.